The present T cell receptor beta chain was sequenced within a study of HIV-infected patients and healthy controls. CDR3 length: 17 residues. Looked up from germline, CDR1 is SEHNR and CDR2 is FQNEAQ (reference sequence). The V end was cut by 2 bases, the J end by 0 bases, with 14 bases between. MiXCR, applied by TCRdb to the 5' RACE reads, yields one record per CDR3 protein. The repertoire has about 70,000 distinct CDR3 sequences, about 15% of them found once; the top ten carry around 5.9%. Only a few counts were recorded for this clonotype. This rearrangement joins TRBV7-9 to TRBJ1-3; D unclear. The source material was CD4+ T cells from blood. The sequence was collected from a human donor in good health. CDR3 region: CASSLNLLTASGNTIYF. The CDR3 DNA follows: TGTGCCAGCAGCTTAAACCTCCTTACAGCCTCTGGAAACACCATATATTTT.